These T cell receptor beta chains were read from a single sample in a study of blood T cell repertoires in COVID-19. Using immunoSEQ multiplex PCR, the repertoire was profiled, and TCRdb retains in-frame clones only, with some absent. The table has 140,000 or so clones, 81% seen once. Input material: peripheral blood. These receptors were collected from a human donor in a cohort sampled during active COVID-19. CDR3s include the opening cysteine and the closing phenylalanine or tryptophan.

TRBJ2-7 17 TRBV19 CASSIAPGAAGGHEQYF
TRBJ2-1 16 TRBV7-2 CASSLKTSGIYNEQFF
TRBJ2-3 16 TRBV5-6 CASSGGGTRSTDTQYF
TRBJ2-5 14 TRBV9 CASSVGLAEETQYF
TRBJ2-1 15 TRBV9 CASSVDETGYNEQFF
TRBJ2-7 14 TRBV2 CASSDTDRGNEQYF
TRBJ1-5 13 TRBV24-1 CATSHSFNQPQHF
TRBJ2-6 15 TRBV25-1 CASSGTSSGANVLTF
TRBJ2-3 16 TRBV5-6 CASSLLGTRGTDTQYF
TRBJ1-5 14 TRBV28 CASSFHRSNQPQHF
TRBJ2-1 18 TRBV7-8 CASNPGLAGGRSYNEQFF
TRBJ2-7 15 TRBV11-1 CASSAPGTGVYEQYF
TRBJ1-4 12 TRBV6-5 CASRGIDRQLFF
TRBJ2-7 17 TRBV7-9 CASSLREPGLAGSEQYF
TRBJ2-1 14 TRBV24-1 CATSVGGARDEQFF
TRBJ1-4 17 TRBV3-1/TRBV3-2 CASSQDFPGTRNEKLFF
TRBJ2-2 13 TRBV19 CATRTGRPGELFF
TRBJ2-7 15 TRBV7-9 CASSPRDRATYEQYF
TRBJ2-1 17 TRBV4-2 CASSQDPTSGSMNEQFF
TRBJ2-3 19 TRBV10-1 CASSEDGNSGRDSTDTQYF
TRBJ1-4 13 TRBV18 CASSPGLREKLFF
TRBJ2-7 15 TRBV7-2 CASSAPGTGTYEQYF
TRBJ1-6 16 TRBV27 CASSLSAFGSNSPLHF
TRBJ2-7 13 TRBV19 CASSIMGSYEQYF
TRBJ1-2 16 TRBV19 CASSIMVTGGGNGYTF
TRBJ2-7 14 TRBV5-1 CASSGGVVSYEQYF
TRBJ1-3 14 TRBV7-2 CASSLAGSGNTIYF